This passage covers 5 T cell receptor beta chains from one sample sequenced in a study of blood T cell repertoires in COVID-19. Some clones are missing from TCRdb's copy, which holds only in-frame ones; the method was immunoSEQ multiplex PCR. The data contain some 350,000 clones, more than 75% of them singletons. What was sequenced was peripheral blood. The receptors stem from a young woman who had recovered from COVID-19.

This chain uses TRBV11-2 with TRBJ1-1, with no clear D. The V gene's germline CDR1 is SGHAT and CDR2 FQNNGV. CDR3 size: 14 residues. Trimming removed 2 bases from V and 1 base from J, with 8 bases in between. The CDR3 region is CASSLLLRNTEAFF. The CDR3 coding sequence is TGTGCCAGCAGCTTACTATTAAGGAACACTGAAGCTTTCTTT.

The gene calls are TRBV5-1 and TRBJ2-4; TRBD1 agrees at 8 bases. This CDR3 comprises 19 residues. V was pared by 1 base and J by 1 base, with 13 bases of the junction left unmatched. The germline V gene encodes CDR1 SGHRS and CDR2 YFSETQ. CDR3 loop: CASSLNTGGAGIAKNIQYF. The CDR3 coding sequence is TGCGCCAGCAGCTTGAACACAGGGGGTGCGGGGATTGCCAAAAACATTCAGTACTTC.

The rearrangement links TRBV6-5 to TRBJ1-2; no reliable D call. Trimming cost V 6 bases and J 2 bases, with 4 bases left between them. CDR3 length: 11 amino acids. The germline gives CDR1 MNHEY, CDR2 SVGAGI. CDR3 sequence (DNA): TGTGCCAGCAGACAGAACTATGGCTACACCTTC. This encodes CASRQNYGYTF.

The chain combines TRBV29-1 with TRBJ1-1, with 7 bases matching TRBD1. Germline V gene data show CDR1 as SQVTM and CDR2 as ANQGSEA. V gave up 6 bases and J gave up 4 bases; unmatched junction bases: 5. The CDR3 loop spans 12 amino acids. The CDR3 region is CSVTGPSTEAFF. CDR3 DNA: TGCAGCGTGACAGGGCCGAGCACTGAAGCTTTCTTT.

This chain connects TRBV7-2 to TRBJ2-1; 7 bases agree with TRBD1. Germline trimming cut 4 bases from V and 0 bases from J; bases unmatched to any gene: 0. CDR3 length: 14 amino acids. Looked up from germline, CDR1 is SGHTA and CDR2 is FQGNSA. CDR3 sequence (DNA): TGTGCCAGCAGCTGGGACAGCTCCTACAATGAGCAGTTCTTC. Translated, it gives CASSWDSSYNEQFF.